This T cell receptor (beta chain) was recovered during a study of OX40 agonist ivuxolimab in advanced cancers. About the study: Intravenous ivuxolimab at 0.01 to 10 mg/kg was given to patients every 2 weeks. Findings and limits, study-wide: Low normalized clonal expansion also occurred in some nonresponding patients.

Some clones are missing from TCRdb's copy, which holds only in-frame ones; the method was immunoSEQ multiplex PCR. Of approximately 50,000 clones listed, roughly 80% are singletons. CDR1 and CDR2 (germline): SEHNR, FQNEAQ (reference sequence). The CDR3 extends over 15 amino acids. Trimming left V 5 bases short and J 2 bases short, with 15 bases between. This clone was detected only a few times. The antigen is not known. The specimen was CD4+ or CD8+ T cells sorted from blood, collected in a trial of the OX40 agonist ivuxolimab. This TCR came from an adult with an advanced solid tumor such as melanoma, head and neck, liver or kidney cancer. This sequence joins TRBV7-9 and TRBJ2-5; either TRBD1 or TRBD2 may fit D (5 bases each). CDR3 sequence reads: CASSPPGRTQETQYF. In DNA, the CDR3 is TGTGCCAGCAGCCCACCGGGACGGACGCAAGAGACCCAGTACTTC.